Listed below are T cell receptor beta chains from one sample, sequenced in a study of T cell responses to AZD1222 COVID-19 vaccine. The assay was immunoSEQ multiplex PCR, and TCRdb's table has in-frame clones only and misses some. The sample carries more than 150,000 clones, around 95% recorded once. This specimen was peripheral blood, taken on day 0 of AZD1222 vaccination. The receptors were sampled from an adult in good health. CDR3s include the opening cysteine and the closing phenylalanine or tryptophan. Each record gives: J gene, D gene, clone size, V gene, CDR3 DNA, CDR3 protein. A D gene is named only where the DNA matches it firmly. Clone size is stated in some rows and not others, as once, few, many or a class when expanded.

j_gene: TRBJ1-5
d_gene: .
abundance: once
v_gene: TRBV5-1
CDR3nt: TGCGCCAGCAGCTTTGAAGGGAATCAGCCCCAGCATTTT
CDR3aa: CASSFEGNQPQHF

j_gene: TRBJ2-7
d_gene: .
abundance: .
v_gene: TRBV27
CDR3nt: TGTGCCAGCAGTACCCTATACCCCTCCGGGACGGCTCCCTACGAGCAGTACTTC
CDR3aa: CASSTLYPSGTAPYEQYF

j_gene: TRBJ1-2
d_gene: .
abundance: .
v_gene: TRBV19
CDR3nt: TGTGCCAGTAGTGTACCGGGACAAGGCGGCTACACCTTC
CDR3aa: CASSVPGQGGYTF

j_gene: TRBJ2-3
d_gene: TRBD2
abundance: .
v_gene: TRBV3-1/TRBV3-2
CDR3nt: TGTGCCAGCATCACCTTTAGAGCGGGACGCACAGATACGCAGTATTTT
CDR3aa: CASITFRAGRTDTQYF

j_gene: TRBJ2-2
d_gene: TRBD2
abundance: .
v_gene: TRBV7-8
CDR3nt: TGTGCCAGCAGCTGGGGACTAGCGGGAGCCGGGGAGCTGTTTTTT
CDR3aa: CASSWGLAGAGELFF

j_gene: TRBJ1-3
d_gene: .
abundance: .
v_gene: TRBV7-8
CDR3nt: TGTGCCAGCAGCTTAGGTTCCAGGGGCGCTGGAAACACCATATATTTT
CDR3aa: CASSLGSRGAGNTIYF

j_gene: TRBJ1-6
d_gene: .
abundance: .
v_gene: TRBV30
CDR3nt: TGTGCCTGGAGAACCGGCGAGGGCAGTTCCTATAATTCACCCCTCCACTTT
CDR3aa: CAWRTGEGSSYNSPLHF

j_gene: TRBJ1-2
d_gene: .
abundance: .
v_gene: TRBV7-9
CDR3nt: TGTGCCAGCAGGACGACAGCCCCTTTTGGCTACACCTTC
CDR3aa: CASRTTAPFGYTF

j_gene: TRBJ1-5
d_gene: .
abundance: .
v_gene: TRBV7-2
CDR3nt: TGTGCCAGCAGCTTAGGGCGGAGCAATCAGCCCCAGCATTTT
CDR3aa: CASSLGRSNQPQHF

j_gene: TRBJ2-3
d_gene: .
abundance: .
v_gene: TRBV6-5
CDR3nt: TGTGCCAGCAGTTACTCCGGGGCAGATACGCAGTATTTT
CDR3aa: CASSYSGADTQYF

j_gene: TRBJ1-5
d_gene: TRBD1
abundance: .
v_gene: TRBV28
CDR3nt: TGTGCCAGCAGTCGAACTGGGGACAGTTTCCGAAATCAGCCCCAGCATTTT
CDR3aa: CASSRTGDSFRNQPQHF

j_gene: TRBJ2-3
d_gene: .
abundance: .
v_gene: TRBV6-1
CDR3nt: TGTGCCAGCAGTGAGCTGAGCGATACGCAGTATTTT
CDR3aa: CASSELSDTQYF

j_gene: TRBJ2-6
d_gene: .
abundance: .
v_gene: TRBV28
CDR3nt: TGTGCCAGCAGCCCAGACTCAGGGGCCCCTGGGGCCAACGTCCTGACTTTC
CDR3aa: CASSPDSGAPGANVLTF

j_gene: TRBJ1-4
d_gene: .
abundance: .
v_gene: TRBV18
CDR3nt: TGTGCCAGCTCACCATTAGGGGCGGACGAAAAACTGTTTTTT
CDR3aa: CASSPLGADEKLFF

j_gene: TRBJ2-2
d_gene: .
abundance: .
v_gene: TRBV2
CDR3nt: TGTGCCAGCAGTGGTGGCGGACCGAACACCGGGGAGCTGTTTTTT
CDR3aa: CASSGGGPNTGELFF

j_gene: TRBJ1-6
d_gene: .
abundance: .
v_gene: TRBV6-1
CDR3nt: TGTGCCAGCAGTGATCGGGTGTCACCCCTCCACTTT
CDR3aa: CASSDRVSPLHF

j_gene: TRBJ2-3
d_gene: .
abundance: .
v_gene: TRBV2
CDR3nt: TGTGCCAGCTGGAGAGGACTAACCACAGATACGCAGTATTTT
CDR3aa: CASWRGLTTDTQYF